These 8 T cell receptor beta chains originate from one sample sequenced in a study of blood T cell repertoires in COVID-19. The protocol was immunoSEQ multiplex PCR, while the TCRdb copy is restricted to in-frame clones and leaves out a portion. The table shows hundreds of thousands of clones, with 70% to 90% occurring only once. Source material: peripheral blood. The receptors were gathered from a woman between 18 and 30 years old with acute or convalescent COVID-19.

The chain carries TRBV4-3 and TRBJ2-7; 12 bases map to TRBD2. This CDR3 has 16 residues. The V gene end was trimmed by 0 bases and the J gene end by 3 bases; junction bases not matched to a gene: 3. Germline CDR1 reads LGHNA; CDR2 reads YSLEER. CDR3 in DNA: TGCGCCAGCAGCCAAGATCGGACTAGCGGGGTCTACGAGCAGTACTTC. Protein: CASSQDRTSGVYEQYF.

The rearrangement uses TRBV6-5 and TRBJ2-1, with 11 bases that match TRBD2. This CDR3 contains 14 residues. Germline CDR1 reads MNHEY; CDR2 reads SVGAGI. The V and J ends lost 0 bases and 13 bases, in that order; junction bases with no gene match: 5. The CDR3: CASSYSLAGGRQFF. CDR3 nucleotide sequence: TGTGCCAGCAGTTACTCCCTAGCGGGGGGTCGACAGTTCTTC.

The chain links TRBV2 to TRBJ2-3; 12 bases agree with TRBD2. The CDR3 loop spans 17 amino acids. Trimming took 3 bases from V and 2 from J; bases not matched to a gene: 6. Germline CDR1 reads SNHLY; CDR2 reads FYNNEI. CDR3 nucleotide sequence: TGTGCCAGCAGTGATCCCACTAGCGGGGGGTTCACAGATACGCAGTATTTT. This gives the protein CASSDPTSGGFTDTQYF.

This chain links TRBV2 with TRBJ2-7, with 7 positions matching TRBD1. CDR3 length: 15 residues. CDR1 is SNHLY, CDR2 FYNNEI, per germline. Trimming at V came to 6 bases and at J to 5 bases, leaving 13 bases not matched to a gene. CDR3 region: CASSYRQGSRDEQYF. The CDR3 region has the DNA TGTGCCAGCAGCTATAGACAGGGTAGTAGGGACGAGCAGTACTTC.

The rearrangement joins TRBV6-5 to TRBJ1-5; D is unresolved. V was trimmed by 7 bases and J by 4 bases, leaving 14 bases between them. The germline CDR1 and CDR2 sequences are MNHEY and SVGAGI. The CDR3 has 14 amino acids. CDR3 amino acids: CASTPFSGNQPQHF. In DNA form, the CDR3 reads TGTGCCAGCACCCCTTTCAGCGGGAATCAGCCCCAGCATTTT.

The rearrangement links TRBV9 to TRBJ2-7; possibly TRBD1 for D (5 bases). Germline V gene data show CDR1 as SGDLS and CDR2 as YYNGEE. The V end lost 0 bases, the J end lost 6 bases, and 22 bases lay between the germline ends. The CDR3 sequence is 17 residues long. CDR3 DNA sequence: TGTGCCAGCAGCGTAGCTCCCTCCAGGGAAGTTGAAGGCGAGCAGTACTTC. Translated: CASSVAPSREVEGEQYF. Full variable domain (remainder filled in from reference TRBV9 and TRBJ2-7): DSGVTQTPKHLITATGQRVTLRCSPRSGDLSVYWYQQSLDQGLQFLIQYYNGEERAKGNILERFSAQQFPDLHSELNLSSLELGDSALYFCASSVAPSREVEGEQYFGPGTRLTVT.

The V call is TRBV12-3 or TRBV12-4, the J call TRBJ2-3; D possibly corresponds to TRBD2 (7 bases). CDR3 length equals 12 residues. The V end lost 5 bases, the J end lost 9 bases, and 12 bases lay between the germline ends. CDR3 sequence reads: CASSRRGGTQYF. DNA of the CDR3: TGTGCCAGCAGTCGTAGGGGGGGGACGCAGTATTTT.

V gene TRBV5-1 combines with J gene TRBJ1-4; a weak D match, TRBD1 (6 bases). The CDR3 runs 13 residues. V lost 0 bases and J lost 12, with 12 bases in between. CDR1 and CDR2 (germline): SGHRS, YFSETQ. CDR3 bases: TGCGCCAGCAGCTTGGTGGGGGCTATGGAACTGTTTTTT. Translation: CASSLVGAMELFF. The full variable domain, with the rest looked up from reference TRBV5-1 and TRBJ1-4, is KAGVTQTPRYLIKTRGQQVTLSCSPISGHRSVSWYQQTPGQGLQFLFEYFSETQRNKGNFPGRFSGRQFSNSRSEMNVSTLELGDSALYLCASSLVGAMELFFGSGTQLSVL.